This entry lists 25 T cell receptor beta chains sequenced from one sample in a study of blood T cells in healthy people across ages. Through a sample-barcoded 5' primer and a J-beta primer mix, a second PCR was run for roughly 7 to 12 cycles. Using its own MiXCR run on the 5' RACE reads, TCRdb lists one record per CDR3 protein. The sample lists about 380,000 distinct CDR3 sequences, over 45% occurring once. The sequenced sample consisted of blood. Receptors were obtained from a man in his sixties in good health.

J is TRBJ2-1 and V is TRBV30; D call uncertain. Trimming removed 4 bases at V and 1 base at J, with 14 bases between. The CDR3 length is 15 residues. Germline V gene sequence: CDR1 GTSNPN, CDR2 SVGIG (reference sequence). The CDR3: CAWNNQLTSYNEQFF. CDR3 DNA: TGTGCCTGGAACAATCAACTAACTTCCTACAATGAGCAGTTCTTC.

This chain joins TRBV5-5 and TRBJ1-1; unclear D gene. Deletions cut 4 bases from V and 0 bases from J, with 10 bases between. The CDR3 is 14 residues long. CDR1 is SGHKS, CDR2 YYEKEE, per germline (reference sequence). This CDR3 reads CASSVVGMNTEAFF. In DNA, the CDR3 is TGTGCCAGCAGCGTGGTGGGGATGAACACTGAAGCTTTCTTT. Complete variable domain (other parts from reference TRBV5-5 and TRBJ1-1): DAGVTQSPTHLIKTRGQQVTLRCSPISGHKSVSWYQQVLGQGPQFIFQYYEKEERGRGNFPDRFSARQFPNYSSELNVNALLLGDSALYLCASSVVGMNTEAFFGQGTRLTVV.

This rearrangement joins TRBV12-3 or TRBV12-4 to TRBJ2-3; no definite D call. Trimming left V 7 bases short and J 8 bases short, with 13 bases between. The CDR3 has 12 amino acids. The CDR3 spells CASTVSESTQYF. CDR3 sequence (DNA): TGTGCCAGCACCGTAAGTGAGAGTACGCAGTATTTT.

As concerns this clonotype: A much larger clone differs by one base, so this may be a read error. The chain links TRBV12-3 or TRBV12-4 to TRBJ1-2; D is perhaps TRBD1 (5 bases). The CDR3 runs to 13 residues. V lost 6 bases and J lost 4, with 12 bases in between. CDR3 DNA: TGTGCCAGCAGCCGGGGGGGGACCTATGGCTACACCTTC. Residues: CASSRGGTYGYTF.

V and J are TRBV28 and TRBJ1-1; the D gene is possibly TRBD1 (6 bases). CDR3 length: 14 amino acids. V was trimmed by 8 bases and J by 0 bases, leaving 13 bases between them. Germline V gene lookup returns CDR1 MDHEN and CDR2 SYDVKM. In DNA form, the CDR3 reads TGTGCCAGCCAGGGGACCCTCATGAACACTGAAGCTTTCTTT. Translating it yields CASQGTLMNTEAFF.

This clonotype was picked up a small number of times. The chain joins TRBV6-2 or TRBV6-3 to TRBJ2-5; maybe TRBD2 (6 bases). Germline CDR1 and CDR2: MNHEY and SVGEGT. This CDR3 spans 13 amino acids. The ends were cut back, 8 bases at V and 5 bases at J, with 15 bases in the middle. This chain's CDR3 is CASPRGGWETQYF. The CDR3 region has the DNA TGTGCCAGCCCCCGTGGGGGGTGGGAGACCCAGTACTTC.

This clonotype was counted at least ten times. V is TRBV6-5 and J is TRBJ1-2; a possible D gene is TRBD1 (5 bases). The ends were cut back, 5 bases at V and 4 bases at J, with 14 bases in the middle. This CDR3 contains 14 residues. Germline CDR1 MNHEY, CDR2 SVGAGI. Written as DNA, the CDR3 is TGTGCCAGCAGTACCCAGGGCGGTGGCTATGGCTACACCTTC. Translated, it gives CASSTQGGGYGYTF.

This sequence joins TRBV20-1 and TRBJ2-3; no definite D call. V shed 3 bases and J shed 0 bases, with 10 bases lying between them. Germline loops: CDR1 DFQATT, CDR2 SNEGSKA (reference sequence). This CDR3 is 14 amino acids long. The DNA for the CDR3 is TGCAGTGCTAGTTCCTCGAAGAGCACAGATACGCAGTATTTT. Its translation: CSASSSKSTDTQYF.

This clonotype has more than one count but fewer than ten. The rearrangement joins TRBV6-5 to TRBJ2-6; a weak D match, TRBD1 (6 bases). The CDR3 extends over 20 amino acids. With 4 bases removed from V and 0 bases from J, the gap between germline ends came to 22 bases. CDR1 is MNHEY, CDR2 SVGAGI, per germline. The CDR3 DNA reads as TGTGCCAGCAGTTCCCCCGGAGTCAGGGGACCTCACTCTGGGGCCAACGTCCTGACTTTC. It is translated as CASSSPGVRGPHSGANVLTF.

This clonotype was picked up a small number of times. The genes are TRBV29-1 and TRBJ1-2, with 7 bases identical to TRBD1. The CDR3 has 14 amino acids. V trimming: 3 bases; J trimming: 6 bases; junction bases outside the gene matches: 10. Per the germline V gene, CDR1 is SQVTM and CDR2 is ANQGSEA. The DNA of the CDR3 is TGCAGCGTTGACGCGGTGGGAGGGGGCCATGGCTACACCTTC. It yields the protein CSVDAVGGGHGYTF. The whole variable domain, remainder taken from reference TRBV29-1 and TRBJ1-2, is SAVISQKPSRDICQRGTSLTIQCQVDSQVTMMFWYRQQPGQSLTLIATANQGSEATYESGFVIDKFPISRPNLTFSTLTVSNMSPEDSSIYLCSVDAVGGGHGYTFGSGTRLTVV.

The chain couples TRBV6-2 or TRBV6-3 to TRBJ2-7, with 9 bases identical to TRBD2. Unmatched junction bases numbered 12, after V lost 6 bases and J lost 6 bases. CDR3 length: 15 amino acids. Germline CDR1 reads MNHEY; CDR2 reads SVGEGT. This CDR3 reads CASSPYGGLASEQYF. The CDR3 DNA reads as TGTGCCAGCAGCCCATATGGAGGACTAGCGAGCGAGCAGTACTTC.

This chain uses TRBV20-1 with TRBJ2-5; D is undetermined. TRBJ2-7 explains the end of the DNA better; the J call may be wrong. The CDR3 has 12 amino acids. Germline V lookup: CDR1 DFQATT, CDR2 SNEGSKA (reference sequence). The CDR3 reads CSASMLSDEQYF. For the CDR3, the DNA is TGCAGTGCTAGTATGCTGAGTGACGAGCAGTACTTC.

The chain links TRBV28 to TRBJ1-2, with unresolved D. CDR3 length: 11 residues. CDR1 and CDR2 (germline): MDHEN, SYDVKM. V was pared by 7 bases and J by 6 bases, with 9 bases between. CDR3: CASMYGDGYTF. The CDR3 DNA follows: TGTGCCAGCATGTACGGGGATGGCTACACCTTC.

CDR3 coding DNA: TGTGCCAGCCACCTGCCGCGCAGCCCGAGGGATGAGCAGTTCTTC. This codes for CASHLPRSPRDEQFF. The gene calls are TRBV7-9 and TRBJ2-1; maybe TRBD2 (5 bases). This CDR3 is built from 15 residues. The germline V and J ends were trimmed by 8 bases and 8 bases, with 22 bases remaining between them. The germline V gene encodes CDR1 SEHNR and CDR2 FQNEAQ (reference sequence).

This clonotype has a single count. The chain has TRBV2 and TRBJ1-6, with 11 nucleotides matching TRBD1. The CDR3 is made up of 16 amino acids. CDR1 SNHLY and CDR2 FYNNEI come from the germline V gene. The V gene end was trimmed by 1 base and the J gene end by 7 bases; junction bases not matched to a gene: 3. CDR3 DNA: TGTGCCAGCAGTGAAGTGGGACAGGGGGTAAATTCACCCCTCCACTTT. This gives the protein CASSEVGQGVNSPLHF.

This clonotype appeared a few times. The chain has TRBV5-1 and TRBJ1-3; no clear D. The CDR3 consists of 16 residues. Trimming removed 4 bases at V and 0 bases at J, with 14 bases between. In germline, CDR1 is SGHRS, CDR2 YFSETQ. CDR3 nucleotide sequence: TGCGCCAGCAGCGCCGGACCCGGCGGCTCTGGAAACACCATATATTTT. This sequence encodes CASSAGPGGSGNTIYF.

This clonotype was seen at least ten times. The J gene is TRBJ2-3, the V gene TRBV11-1; 9 nucleotides line up with TRBD2. The germline CDR1 and CDR2 sequences are SGHAT and FQDESV (reference sequence). This CDR3 region has 16 residues. J gave up 4 bases and V 1 base, and 6 bases lay outside the gene matches. CDR3 sequence: CASSLVAGGPADTQYF. In DNA form, the CDR3 reads TGTGCCAGCAGCTTAGTGGCGGGAGGGCCCGCAGATACGCAGTATTTT.

This rearrangement joins TRBV20-1 to TRBJ1-1; D possibly corresponds to TRBD1 (6 bases). Germline V lookup: CDR1 DFQATT, CDR2 SNEGSKA (reference sequence). V was trimmed by 3 bases and J by 3 bases, leaving 11 bases between them. This CDR3 has 13 residues. The CDR3 loop reads CSASPGADTEAFF. CDR3 sequence (DNA): TGCAGTGCTAGTCCGGGGGCGGACACTGAAGCTTTCTTT.

The chain combines TRBV3-1 with TRBJ2-7; tentatively, D is TRBD2 (7 bases). CDR3 length: 15 amino acids. Germline V gene lookup returns CDR1 LGHDT and CDR2 YNNKEL (reference sequence). The ends were cut back, 5 bases at V and 2 bases at J, with 16 bases in the middle. This chain's CDR3 is CASSEAGGLAYEQYF. CDR3 coding DNA: TGTGCCAGCAGCGAGGCCGGGGGGCTCGCCTACGAGCAGTACTTC.

Points on this clonotype: This clone may be a read error of a much larger clone one base away. The CDR3 sequence is CATSRDRARTEAFF. Here the CDR3 DNA reads TGTGCCACCAGCAGAGACAGGGCTCGGACTGAAGCTTTCTTT. The chain has TRBV15 and TRBJ1-1; D may be TRBD1 (5 bases). The CDR3 totals 14 residues. V dropped 0 bases and J dropped 5 bases, with 10 bases sitting between them. Germline CDR1 is LNHNV and CDR2 is YYDKDF (reference sequence).

This clonotype was recorded many times. The V and J genes are TRBV9 and TRBJ2-7; 8 bases align to TRBD2. The CDR3 consists of 15 residues. V lost 4 bases to trimming and J lost 3 bases; unmatched junction nucleotides: 9. Germline assignment: CDR1 SGDLS and CDR2 YYNGEE. Here the CDR3 reads CASSPRGSGIYEQYF. The CDR3, as DNA: TGTGCCAGCAGCCCTCGGGGTAGCGGGATCTACGAGCAGTACTTC.

V usage is TRBV7-3 and J usage is TRBJ2-1; TRBD2 is a possible D gene (6 bases). Germline-derived CDR1 and CDR2 are SGHTA and FQGTGA. This CDR3 is built from 19 residues. V gave up 1 base and J gave up 0 bases, with 19 bases separating them. The CDR3 region has the DNA TGTGCCAGCAGCTTAAGTGGCGGGGTCGGAGCGGCCTCCTACAATGAGCAGTTCTTC. Residues: CASSLSGGVGAASYNEQFF.

Note on this clonotype: One base away lies a much larger clone, so this may be a sequencing read error. CDR3 residues: CSGERGEQYF. CDR3 nucleotides: TGCAGCGGTGAACGGGGTGAGCAGTACTTC. The chain has TRBV29-1 and TRBJ2-5; TRBD2 might be the D (5 bases). The CDR3 runs 10 residues. Germline V gene data show CDR1 as SQVTM and CDR2 as ANQGSEA.

The rearrangement joins TRBV27 to TRBJ2-1; 7 bases line up with TRBD1. The V gene end was trimmed by 5 bases and the J gene end by 11 bases; junction bases not matched to a gene: 15. Germline V CDR1 and CDR2: MNHEY, SMNVEV (reference sequence). This CDR3 is 15 amino acids long. This CDR3 is CASSPGSTPGGQQFF. The CDR3 DNA is TGTGCCAGCAGTCCGGGCTCGACACCAGGGGGTCAGCAGTTCTTC.

The gene calls are TRBV28 and TRBJ2-7; 11 bases match TRBD2. The germline V gene encodes CDR1 MDHEN and CDR2 SYDVKM. The trim removed 6 bases at V and 7 bases at J, leaving 14 bases unmatched. This CDR3 is 16 amino acids long. CDR3 loop: CASSPHSSGRMDEQYF. For the CDR3, the DNA is TGTGCCAGCAGCCCTCATTCTAGCGGGAGGATGGATGAGCAGTACTTC. The full variable domain, rest sourced from reference TRBV28 and TRBJ2-7, is DVKVTQSSRYLVKRTGEKVFLECVQDMDHENMFWYRQDPGLGLRLIYFSYDVKMKEKGDIPEGYSVSREKKERFSLILESASTNQTSMYLCASSPHSSGRMDEQYFGPGTRLTVT.